Shown below are 20 T cell receptor beta chains from a single sample sequenced in a study of blood T cell repertoires in COVID-19. Profiled with immunoSEQ multiplex PCR; TCRdb holds only in-frame clones, not every one. The sample lists fewer than 200,000 clones; 84% were seen once. What was sequenced was peripheral blood. The receptors originated from a human donor in a cohort sampled during active COVID-19.

This clone was seen only a few times. V and J are TRBV9 and TRBJ1-1, with 8 bases identical to TRBD1. Unmatched junction bases numbered 9, after V lost 4 bases and J lost 4 bases. Looked up from germline, CDR1 is SGDLS and CDR2 is YYNGEE. The CDR3 extends over 15 amino acids. Here the CDR3 DNA reads TGTGCCAGCAGCTCCGACAGGGGAGCAGGCACTGAAGCTTTCTTT. Encoded protein: CASSSDRGAGTEAFF.

The chain carries TRBV19 and TRBJ1-1; tentatively, D is TRBD1 (5 bases). V gave up 4 bases and J gave up 1 base, with 10 bases separating them. This CDR3 region has 14 residues. CDR1 is LNHDA, CDR2 SQIVND, per germline (reference sequence). CDR3 amino acids: CASSTEGANTEAFF. The CDR3 nucleotides are TGTGCCAGTAGTACGGAAGGGGCGAACACTGAAGCTTTCTTT.

The gene calls are TRBV11-2 and TRBJ1-3; no reliable D call. V was cut by 5 bases and J by 0 bases, with 11 bases left in between. The CDR3 loop spans 15 amino acids. The V gene's germline CDR1 is SGHAT and CDR2 FQNNGV. The CDR3, as DNA: TGTGCCAGCAGCCCAACCGGGATCTCTGGAAACACCATATATTTT. Its protein is CASSPTGISGNTIYF.

The V gene is TRBV5-1, the J gene TRBJ1-1; perhaps TRBD1 as D (5 bases). V was pared by 0 bases and J by 3 bases, with 12 bases between. The germline V gene encodes CDR1 SGHRS and CDR2 YFSETQ. This CDR3 has 15 residues. DNA of the CDR3: TGCGCCAGCAGCTTGGGTGGGGCTCAGGACACTGAAGCTTTCTTT. It is translated as CASSLGGAQDTEAFF.

The chain employs TRBV14 and TRBJ2-1; 8 bases fit TRBD2. V lost 4 bases to trimming and J lost 7 bases; unmatched junction nucleotides: 6. Germline V lookup: CDR1 SGHDN, CDR2 FVKESK. This CDR3 has 14 residues. CDR3 sequence: CASSPFGGANEQFF. The CDR3 region has the DNA TGTGCCAGCAGCCCTTTCGGGGGGGCGAATGAGCAGTTCTTC.

This sequence joins TRBV6-5 and TRBJ1-2; D may be TRBD1 (6 bases). Germline assignment: CDR1 MNHEY and CDR2 SVGAGI. This CDR3 comprises 13 residues. V lost 9 bases to trimming and J lost 8 bases, with 19 bases between them. The CDR3 DNA follows: TGTGCCAGTCGGGGAAGGGGGTGGGGGGGCTACACCTTC. Translation: CASRGRGWGGYTF.

A single count supports this clone. V gene TRBV12-3 or TRBV12-4 combines with J gene TRBJ2-5, with D possibly TRBD2 on 5 matching bases. The CDR3 totals 12 residues. V shed 5 bases and J shed 5 bases, with 9 bases lying between them. The CDR3 region is CASSTSWETQYF. CDR3 DNA sequence: TGTGCCAGCAGTACTAGTTGGGAGACCCAGTACTTC.

The chain combines TRBV2 with TRBJ2-5, with 14 bases that match TRBD2. J lost 3 bases, V lost 6 bases, and 0 bases had no gene match. There are 14 residues in the CDR3. The germline gives CDR1 SNHLY, CDR2 FYNNEI. The CDR3 DNA is TGTGCCAGCAGGGGACTAGCGGGGGAAGAGACCCAGTACTTC. Protein product: CASRGLAGEETQYF. The variable domain in full, with the rest retrieved from reference TRBV2 and TRBJ2-5, is EPEVTQTPSHQVTQMGQEVILRCVPISNHLYFYWYRQILGQKVEFLVSFYNNEISEKSEIFDDQFSVERPDGSNFTLKIRSTKLEDSAMYFCASRGLAGEETQYFGPGTRLLVL.

The chain links TRBV5-1 to TRBJ2-2, with D perhaps TRBD2 (5 bases). This CDR3 spans 16 amino acids. Germline CDR1 is SGHRS and CDR2 is YFSETQ. Trimming removed 0 bases from V and 0 bases from J, with 9 bases in between. CDR3 sequence (DNA): TGCGCCAGCAGCTTGGTCGGGGATACGAACACCGGGGAGCTGTTTTTT. Translating it yields CASSLVGDTNTGELFF.

The chain carries TRBV29-1 and TRBJ2-7; a possible D gene is TRBD2 (6 bases). The germline V gene has CDR1 SQVTM and CDR2 ANQGSEA. The CDR3 sequence is 13 residues long. V was shortened by 5 bases and J by 2 bases, with 13 bases between the two germline ends. CDR3 amino acids: CSVKAPGAYEQYF. The CDR3 nucleotides read TGCAGCGTTAAAGCCCCGGGGGCCTACGAGCAGTACTTC.

J is TRBJ1-4 and V is TRBV5-5, with TRBD1 as a possible D gene (5 bases). This CDR3 contains 14 residues. Trimming removed 2 bases from V and 8 bases from J, with 13 bases in between. In germline, CDR1 is SGHKS, CDR2 YYEKEE (reference sequence). DNA for the CDR3: TGTGCCAGCAGCTTAGCGGGACTAGTGGAAAAACTGTTTTTT. Its protein product is CASSLAGLVEKLFF.

The chain combines TRBV18 with TRBJ2-3, with TRBD1 identical over 11 bases. V dropped 5 bases and J dropped 3; count of bases not matched to a gene: 4. This CDR3 comprises 15 residues. Germline loops: CDR1 KGHSH, CDR2 LQKENI. CDR3: CASSADRGRTDTQYF. The CDR3 DNA is TGTGCCAGCTCAGCGGACAGGGGGCGGACAGATACGCAGTATTTT.

This chain joins TRBV5-5 and TRBJ2-7; D remains unclear. The CDR3 runs to 11 residues. CDR1 is SGHKS and CDR2 is YYEKEE in the germline V gene (reference sequence). Trimming took off 3 bases at V and 2 bases at J, with 3 bases between the two ends. The CDR3 DNA reads as TGTGCCAGCAGCTCCGCCTACGAGCAGTACTTC. Protein sequence: CASSSAYEQYF. Together with reference TRBV5-5 and TRBJ2-7, the CDR3 gives the full variable domain: DAGVTQSPTHLIKTRGQQVTLRCSPISGHKSVSWYQQVLGQGPQFIFQYYEKEERGRGNFPDRFSARQFPNYSSELNVNALLLGDSALYLCASSSAYEQYFGPGTRLTVT.

V is TRBV13 and J is TRBJ2-7; TRBD1 aligns across 7 bases. Germline assignment: CDR1 PRHDT and CDR2 FYEKMQ (reference sequence). The CDR3 sequence is 15 residues long. Trimming took 5 bases from V and 6 from J; bases not matched to a gene: 13. The CDR3 loop reads CASSVEQGTVTEQYF. For the CDR3, the DNA is TGTGCCAGCAGCGTAGAACAGGGGACCGTCACCGAGCAGTACTTC.

The chain uses TRBV5-6 and TRBJ1-6; tentative D call: TRBD1 (6 bases). CDR3 length equals 18 residues. Germline V gene data show CDR1 as SGHDT and CDR2 as YYEEEE. V was shortened by 0 bases and J by 10 bases, with 23 bases between the two germline ends. In nucleotides, the CDR3 is TGTGCCAGCAGCTTGGGCCTATCTTGGGGGCAGGGACACTCACCCCTCCACTTT. Translated: CASSLGLSWGQGHSPLHF.

The sample holds one count of this clone. The chain recombines TRBV28 with TRBJ2-3, with 7 bases that match TRBD1. CDR3 length equals 15 residues. The germline V gene has CDR1 MDHEN and CDR2 SYDVKM. The V gene end was trimmed by 6 bases and the J gene end by 5 bases; junction bases not matched to a gene: 11. CDR3 coding DNA: TGTGCCAGCAGACGACAGGGAGCAAAGGTAGATACGCAGTATTTT. Protein product: CASRRQGAKVDTQYF.

The gene calls are TRBV4-1 and TRBJ1-5; D gene unclear. Per the germline V gene, CDR1 is MGHRA and CDR2 is YSYEKL. Trimming took off 1 base at V and 9 bases at J, with 16 bases between the two ends. The CDR3 has 15 residues. Written as DNA, the CDR3 is TGCGCCAGCAGCCAAGCGGAGGAGGCCCGTGGGCCCCAGCATTTT. Translation: CASSQAEEARGPQHF.

The chain carries TRBV5-4 and TRBJ2-7; 7 nucleotides agree with TRBD2. Germline loops: CDR1 SGHNT, CDR2 YYREEE (reference sequence). The CDR3 is 14 amino acids. V gave up 3 bases and J gave up 1 base; unmatched junction bases: 4. As DNA, the CDR3 is TGTGCCAGCAGCTACATGGGAGGGTCCTACGAGCAGTACTTC. This gives the protein CASSYMGGSYEQYF.

The chain combines TRBV5-1 with TRBJ2-7; the D is unclear. The CDR3 totals 14 residues. The V end lost 0 bases, the J end lost 3 bases, and 10 bases lay between the germline ends. Germline loops: CDR1 SGHRS, CDR2 YFSETQ. The CDR3 DNA reads as TGCGCCAGCAGCTTGGCCAACGGTTACTACGAGCAGTACTTC. Protein product: CASSLANGYYEQYF.

The chain couples TRBV27 to TRBJ2-7; TRBD1 is a possible D gene (6 bases). The germline V and J ends were trimmed by 0 bases and 4 bases, with 10 bases remaining between them. The CDR3 runs to 14 residues. CDR1 and CDR2 from the germline V gene are MNHEY and SMNVEV (reference sequence). The CDR3 DNA reads as TGTGCCAGCAGTTTATCCTGGACAGCTTACGAGCAGTACTTC. Translated: CASSLSWTAYEQYF.